A selection of T cell receptor beta chains follows, all from one sample in a study of OX40 agonist ivuxolimab in advanced cancers. Sequencing used immunoSEQ multiplex PCR; TCRdb keeps in-frame clones, though not all of them. The repertoire includes about 60,000 clones, around 93% of them detected once, and roughly 2% sits in the top ten. The source was CD4+ or CD8+ T cells sorted from blood, collected in a trial of the OX40 agonist ivuxolimab. The receptors were gathered from an adult with an advanced solid tumor such as melanoma, head and neck, liver or kidney cancer. CDR3s include the opening cysteine and the closing phenylalanine or tryptophan. D genes are given only for firm matches.

cdr3_aa: CASGGTNGIFSTDTQYF; cdr3_nt: TGTGCCAGCGGGGGGACCAACGGAATATTTAGCACAGATACGCAGTATTTT; d_call: NA; j_call: TRBJ2-3; v_call: TRBV7-9
cdr3_aa: CASMGGTGQTNTGELFF; cdr3_nt: TGTGCCAGCATGGGGGGGACGGGACAGACCAACACCGGGGAGCTGTTTTTT; d_call: NA; j_call: TRBJ2-2; v_call: TRBV27
cdr3_aa: CASSLRLTGELFF; cdr3_nt: TGTGCCAGCAGCCTCCGCTTAACCGGGGAGCTGTTTTTT; d_call: NA; j_call: TRBJ2-2; v_call: TRBV5-4
cdr3_aa: CASRQVGTGELFF; cdr3_nt: TGTGCCAGCAGACAAGTGGGCACCGGGGAGCTGTTTTTT; d_call: NA; j_call: TRBJ2-2; v_call: TRBV11-2
cdr3_aa: CASSFTPYTEAFF; cdr3_nt: TGTGCCAGCAGCTTTACACCTTACACTGAAGCTTTCTTT; d_call: NA; j_call: TRBJ1-1; v_call: TRBV11-1
cdr3_aa: CASSTPSKPQHF; cdr3_nt: TGTGCCAGCAGTACCCCCTCAAAGCCCCAGCATTTT; d_call: NA; j_call: TRBJ1-5; v_call: TRBV28
cdr3_aa: CASSLLRTPNYGYTF; cdr3_nt: TGTGCCAGCAGCTTACTTCGGACACCTAACTATGGCTACACCTTC; d_call: NA; j_call: TRBJ1-2; v_call: TRBV7-8
cdr3_aa: CASSQGIADTQYF; cdr3_nt: TGTGCCAGCAGTCAAGGGATCGCAGATACGCAGTATTTT; d_call: NA; j_call: TRBJ2-3; v_call: TRBV6-5
cdr3_aa: CASSSPPQDRGGYEQYF; cdr3_nt: TGTGCCAGCAGCTCCCCGCCTCAGGACAGGGGAGGCTACGAGCAGTACTTC; d_call: TRBD1; j_call: TRBJ2-7; v_call: TRBV7-9
cdr3_aa: CASSFPRGAGGNTDTQYF; cdr3_nt: TGTGCCAGCAGCTTCCCCAGGGGCGCGGGAGGAAATACAGATACGCAGTATTTT; d_call: TRBD2; j_call: TRBJ2-3; v_call: TRBV11-2
cdr3_aa: CASSRTGTLSNQPQHF; cdr3_nt: TGTGCCAGCTCAAGGACAGGGACCCTCAGCAATCAGCCCCAGCATTTT; d_call: TRBD1; j_call: TRBJ1-5; v_call: TRBV18
cdr3_aa: CASSDDRGDTQYF; cdr3_nt: TGTGCCAGCAGCGACGACAGGGGAGATACGCAGTATTTT; d_call: TRBD1; j_call: TRBJ2-3; v_call: TRBV11-2